This TCR beta chain was retrieved from a study of cytomegalovirus exposure and HLA in healthy donors. Study information: Researchers found that about four fifths of over 350 genotyped donors fell within the Caucasian-associated ancestry cluster. General study results and limits: Analysis was performed later, and it showed HLA-associated TCR beta chains to be more clonally expanded than equally common others.

Healthy bone marrow donors supplied every sample. As to this clone: Its antigen is currently unknown.

Germline CDR1 and CDR2: SGHNT and YYREEE (reference sequence). Trimming took off 0 bases at V and 2 bases at J, with 9 bases between the two ends. The CDR3 runs 15 residues. 60 Vbeta and 13 Jbeta primers were used in PCR. As originally analysed: Later reanalysis found around 84 million unique TCR beta chains, approximately 11 million of them shared. The repertoire was sequenced with immunoSEQ multiplex PCR; TCRdb's copy has only in-frame clones and lacks some. V and J calls and clone size are copied from that table; D and trimming were computed from the DNA. This sample has around 200,000 clones, with 82% found just once.

The rearrangement uses TRBV5-4 and TRBJ2-1, with TRBD2 as a possible D gene (5 bases). The sequenced sample was PBMCs. This TCR came from a woman between 18 and 30 years old in good health and CMV-seronegative. In DNA, the CDR3 is TGTGCCAGCAGCTTGGAAGAGGGTGCCTACAATGAGCAGTTCTTC. Translated, it gives CASSLEEGAYNEQFF. Based on the CDR3 plus reference TRBV5-4 and TRBJ2-1, the full variable domain is ETGVTQSPTHLIKTRGQQVTLRCSSQSGHNTVSWYQQALGQGPQFIFQYYREEENGRGNFPPRFSGLQFPNYSSELNVNALELDDSALYLCASSLEEGAYNEQFFGPGTRLTVL.